This T cell receptor (beta chain) was identified during a study of cytomegalovirus exposure and HLA in healthy donors. With 60 Vbeta and 13 Jbeta primers, the PCR was carried out. The table came from immunoSEQ multiplex PCR; TCRdb's copy has only in-frame clones and leaves some out. Among more than 150,000 clones listed, about four fifths were seen once. General study results and limits: In a later analysis, most CMV-associated TCR beta chains appeared HLA-restricted. In a later analysis, common viral pathogens appeared linked to several of the most significant clusters. Association of 15,000 to 20,000 TCR beta sequences with HLA alleles was found at 0.05 false discovery rate in a later analysis.

A remark on this clone: Its antigen is undetermined. Other DNA sequences in the same sample also yield this CDR3.

CDR1 and CDR2 from the germline V gene are MNHEY and SMNVEV (reference sequence). This CDR3 region has 13 residues. V gave up 3 bases and J gave up 3 bases; unmatched junction bases: 2. Material for sequencing was PBMCs. This chain joins TRBV27 and TRBJ2-7; the match to TRBD1 covers 7 bases. This TCR came from a boy younger than 10 in good health and CMV-seronegative. CDR3 coding DNA: TGTGCCAGCAGTTTGAACAGGGGCTACGAGCAGTACTTC. This encodes CASSLNRGYEQYF.